These T cell receptor beta chains were read from a single sample in a study of T cell responses to AZD1222 COVID-19 vaccine. Produced via immunoSEQ multiplex PCR; TCRdb's table is partial and in-frame only. The sample records about 69,000 clones, 75% to 90% being singletons. The sequenced sample was peripheral blood, obtained 28 days after the second AZD1222 dose. These receptors were obtained from an adult who received the AZD1222 COVID-19 vaccine. Both conserved end residues are part of each CDR3.

TRBV7-2,TRBJ2-7,CASSLAGSYEQYF
TRBV29-1,TRBJ1-1,CSVRTGVTEAFF
TRBV3-1/TRBV3-2,TRBJ2-2,CASSPFRQGVIGELFF
TRBV11-3,TRBJ1-3,CASRRLRFGNTIYF
TRBV18,TRBJ2-4,CASSPPGQAKNIQYF
TRBV21-1,TRBJ1-1,CASRQGFFEAFF
TRBV29-1,TRBJ1-1,CSASLRGRTEAFF
TRBV29-1,TRBJ1-2,CSVSGDVDYGYTF
TRBV19,TRBJ1-6,CASSIRVRDSPLHF
TRBV30,TRBJ1-4,CAWGLGTANEKLFF
TRBV2,TRBJ1-1,CASSRRSLNTEAFF
TRBV10-3,TRBJ1-2,CAISTLLLRGYTF
TRBV6-5,TRBJ2-3,CASISSTDTQYF
TRBV7-3,TRBJ2-1,CASSLLGLAGANNEQFF
TRBV12-5,TRBJ2-3,CASGPLYWTELWSPFSSTDTQYF
TRBV12-3/TRBV12-4,TRBJ2-1,CASSLGALGEQFF
TRBV30,TRBJ2-1,CAWSHGLAGGPSYNEQFF
TRBV4-1,TRBJ2-1,CASSQDPSGAYNEQFF
TRBV5-6,TRBJ1-1,CASRGFGDPRSGTEAFF
TRBV13,TRBJ2-3,CASSLGGLAGEYTQYF
TRBV9,TRBJ1-4,CASSVGGHVEKLFF
TRBV18,TRBJ2-7,CASSIISSQNRKGYEQYF